What follows is one TCR beta chain and its context. Additional DNA sequences in this sample encode the identical CDR3. CDR1 SNHLY and CDR2 FYNNEI come from the germline V gene. Unmatched junction bases numbered 7, after V lost 5 bases and J lost 0 bases. The CDR3 spans 15 residues. These data originate in a study of blood T cell repertoires in COVID-19. All recovered Cohort 3 donors got two negative PCRs, got clearance, or saw symptom resolution. The table came from immunoSEQ multiplex PCR; TCRdb's copy has only in-frame clones and leaves some out. There are 150,000 to 200,000 clones in the sample; about 88% occur only once, and approximately 9% lies in the top ten.

The chain combines TRBV2 with TRBJ2-7, with 7 bases aligning to TRBD2. The sample was PBMCs or T cells enriched from blood (not recorded which). This sequence originates from a woman under 30 who had recovered from COVID-19. CDR3 bases: TGTGCCAGCAGTTCTAGCGGCACTAGCTCCTACGAGCAGTACTTC. Amino acids: CASSSSGTSSYEQYF.